This T cell receptor beta chain was sequenced in a study of cytotoxic CD8 clonotypes in ibrutinib-treated CLL. Study context: Response sampling took place at median 12 months of treatment, range 6 to 36. Findings and caveats of the study: Under therapy, public clonotypes either contracted or stayed stable, and they were uncommon.

As input for TCR beta libraries, around 2.1 micrograms of genomic DNA came from cryopreserved PBMCs. The repertoire was sequenced with immunoSEQ multiplex PCR; TCRdb's copy has only in-frame clones and lacks some. The profile shows about 97,000 clones, approximately 80% of them singletons. This CDR3 comprises 15 residues. Trimming shortened V by 6 bases and J by 2 bases, and 20 bases separated the two germline ends. Germline V lookup: CDR1 SQVTM, CDR2 ANQGSEA. About this clone: Antigen: not known.

This TCR was sampled from a human donor with chronic lymphocytic leukemia. The sequencing here drew on PBMCs, taken after 24 months of ibrutinib treatment. The chain uses TRBV29-1 and TRBJ2-7; tentatively, D is TRBD2 (5 bases). The CDR3 DNA reads as TGCAGCGTCGCCAACTTACCGGGATACACCTACGAGCAGTACTTC. Its translation is CSVANLPGYTYEQYF.